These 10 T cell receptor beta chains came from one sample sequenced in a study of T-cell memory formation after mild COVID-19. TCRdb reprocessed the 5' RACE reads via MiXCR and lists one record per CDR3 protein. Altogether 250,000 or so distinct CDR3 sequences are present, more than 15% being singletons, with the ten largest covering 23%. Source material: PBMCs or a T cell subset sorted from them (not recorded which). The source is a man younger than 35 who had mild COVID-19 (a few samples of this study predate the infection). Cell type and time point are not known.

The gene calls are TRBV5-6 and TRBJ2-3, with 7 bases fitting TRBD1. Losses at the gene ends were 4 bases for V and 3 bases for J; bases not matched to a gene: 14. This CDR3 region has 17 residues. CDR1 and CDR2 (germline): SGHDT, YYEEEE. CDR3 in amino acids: CASSRLIGQARTDTQYF. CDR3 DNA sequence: TGTGCCAGCAGCAGGTTAATTGGACAGGCACGAACAGATACGCAGTATTTT.

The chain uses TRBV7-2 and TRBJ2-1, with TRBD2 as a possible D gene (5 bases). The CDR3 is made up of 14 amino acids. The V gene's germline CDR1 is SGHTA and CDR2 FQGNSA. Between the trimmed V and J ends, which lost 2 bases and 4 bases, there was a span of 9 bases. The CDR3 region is CASSLRGGYNEQFF. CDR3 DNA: TGTGCCAGCAGCTTAAGAGGAGGATACAATGAGCAGTTCTTC.

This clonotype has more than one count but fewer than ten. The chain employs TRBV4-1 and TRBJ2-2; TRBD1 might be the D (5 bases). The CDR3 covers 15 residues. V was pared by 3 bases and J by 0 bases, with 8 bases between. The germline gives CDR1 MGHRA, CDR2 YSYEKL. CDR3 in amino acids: CASSHRVSNTGELFF. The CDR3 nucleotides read TGCGCCAGCAGCCACAGGGTTTCGAACACCGGGGAGCTGTTTTTT.

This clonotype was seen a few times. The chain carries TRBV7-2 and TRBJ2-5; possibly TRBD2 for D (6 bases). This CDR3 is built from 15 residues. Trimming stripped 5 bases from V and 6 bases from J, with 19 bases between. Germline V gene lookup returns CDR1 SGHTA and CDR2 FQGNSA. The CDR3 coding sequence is TGTGCCAGCAGCCCACCCGGGACTGGAAAGAAGACCCAGTACTTC. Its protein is CASSPPGTGKKTQYF.

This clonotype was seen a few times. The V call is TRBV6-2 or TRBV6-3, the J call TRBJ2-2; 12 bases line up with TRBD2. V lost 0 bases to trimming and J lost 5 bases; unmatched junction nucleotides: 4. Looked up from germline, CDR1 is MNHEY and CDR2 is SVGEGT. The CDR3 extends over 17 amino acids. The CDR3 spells CASSYSRTSGKTGELFF. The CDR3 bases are TGTGCCAGCAGTTACTCAAGGACTAGCGGGAAGACCGGGGAGCTGTTTTTT.

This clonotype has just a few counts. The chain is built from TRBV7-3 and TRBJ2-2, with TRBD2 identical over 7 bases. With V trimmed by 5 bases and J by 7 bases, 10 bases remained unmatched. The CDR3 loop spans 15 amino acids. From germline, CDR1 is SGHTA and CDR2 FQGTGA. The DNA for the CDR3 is TGTGCCAGCAGCCCCCTGGGGGGGGAAGTCGGGGAGCTGTTTTTT. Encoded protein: CASSPLGGEVGELFF.

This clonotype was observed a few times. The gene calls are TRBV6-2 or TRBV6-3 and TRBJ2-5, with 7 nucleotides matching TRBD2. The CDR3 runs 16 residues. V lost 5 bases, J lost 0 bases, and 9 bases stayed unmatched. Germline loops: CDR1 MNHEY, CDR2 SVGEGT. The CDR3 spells CASSPRDYLYQETQYF. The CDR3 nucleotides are TGTGCCAGCAGTCCCCGGGACTACCTGTACCAAGAGACCCAGTACTTC.

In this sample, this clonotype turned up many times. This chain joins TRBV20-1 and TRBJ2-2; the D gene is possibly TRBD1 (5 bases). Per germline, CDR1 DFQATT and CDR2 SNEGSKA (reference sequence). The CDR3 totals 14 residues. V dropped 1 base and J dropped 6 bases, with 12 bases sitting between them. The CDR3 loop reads CSARVFQGAGELFF. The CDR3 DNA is TGCAGTGCTAGAGTATTTCAGGGCGCCGGGGAGCTGTTTTTT.

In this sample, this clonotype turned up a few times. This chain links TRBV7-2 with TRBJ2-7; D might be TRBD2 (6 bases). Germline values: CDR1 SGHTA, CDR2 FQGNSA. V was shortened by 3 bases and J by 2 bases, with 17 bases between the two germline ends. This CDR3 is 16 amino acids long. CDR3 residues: CASSLAEGQRAYEQYF. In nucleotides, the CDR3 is TGTGCCAGCAGCTTGGCGGAGGGGCAGCGAGCCTACGAGCAGTACTTC.

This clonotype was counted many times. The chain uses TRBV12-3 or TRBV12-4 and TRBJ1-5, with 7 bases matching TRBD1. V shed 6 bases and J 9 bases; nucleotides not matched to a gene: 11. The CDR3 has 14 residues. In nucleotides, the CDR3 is TGTGCCAGCAGGCTACAGGGGCCCGGGACGCCCCAGCATTTT. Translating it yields CASRLQGPGTPQHF.